This passage covers 5 T cell receptor beta chains from one sample sequenced in a study of blood T cell repertoires in COVID-19. This table comes from immunoSEQ multiplex PCR, and its TCRdb copy is limited to in-frame clones, with some not included. The table has tens of thousands of clones, roughly 86% seen once. Sequencing was performed on peripheral blood. These receptors all stem from a man aged 45 to 65 with active COVID-19.

In nucleotides, the CDR3 is TGCAGCGCCCGGAGGAGGGCCTATGGCTACACCTTC. Protein sequence: CSARRRAYGYTF. V gene TRBV29-1 combines with J gene TRBJ1-2; D uncertain. This CDR3 region has 12 residues. V lost 7 bases and J lost 4, with 13 bases in between. Germline CDR1 is SQVTM and CDR2 is ANQGSEA.

The rearrangement links TRBV18 to TRBJ1-3; D is uncertain. There are 19 residues in the CDR3. The germline V gene has CDR1 KGHSH and CDR2 LQKENI. The V gene lost 3 bases and the J gene lost 0 bases, with 21 bases spanning the gap. CDR3 residues: CASSPYYDSGIDSGNTIYF. As DNA, the CDR3 is TGTGCCAGCTCACCTTACTACGATTCGGGGATTGACTCTGGAAACACCATATATTTT.

This clone showed up just a few times. The genes are TRBV7-2 and TRBJ1-5; D may be TRBD1 (5 bases). V gave up 1 base and J gave up 5 bases, with 9 bases separating them. This CDR3 contains 14 residues. CDR1 and CDR2 (germline): SGHTA, FQGNSA. The CDR3 bases are TGTGCCAGCAGCTTAGGGCCGGGGGATCAGCCCCAGCATTTT. It encodes CASSLGPGDQPQHF.

The chain links TRBV7-2 to TRBJ1-5; the D gene is possibly TRBD1 (5 bases). This CDR3 region has 15 residues. V was cut by 4 bases and J by 6 bases, with 16 bases left in between. Germline assignment: CDR1 SGHTA and CDR2 FQGNSA. For the CDR3, the DNA is TGTGCCAGCAGCTCCCCAGGGATACCCATTCAGCCCCAGCATTTT. Translating it yields CASSSPGIPIQPQHF.

J is TRBJ1-6 and V is TRBV7-2; a weak D match, TRBD1 (6 bases). The ends were cut back, 5 bases at V and 11 bases at J, with 19 bases in the middle. CDR1 is SGHTA, CDR2 FQGNSA, per germline. The length of the CDR3 is 15 residues. For the CDR3, the DNA is TGTGCCAGCAGCCCCAACCCGGGACAATCCACACCCCTCCACTTT. This encodes CASSPNPGQSTPLHF.